A single sample gave rise to the 29 T cell receptor beta chains below, sequenced in a study of T cells after yellow fever vaccination. TCRdb reanalysed the 5' RACE reads using MiXCR and keeps one entry per CDR3 protein. This sample yields hundreds of thousands of distinct CDR3 sequences, of which approximately 21% are seen a single time; roughly 13% belongs to the top ten. Sequenced here: PBMCs, sampled 15 days after the yellow fever booster vaccination. These TCRs come from a man aged 25 to 40 who received the YFV17D yellow fever vaccine.

The chain is built from TRBV29-1 and TRBJ1-1, with D uncertain. Germline V gene data show CDR1 as SQVTM and CDR2 as ANQGSEA. The V and J ends lost 5 bases and 4 bases respectively, with 14 bases between them. The CDR3 is 13 residues long. CDR3 region: CSVLRASSTEAFF. For the CDR3, the DNA is TGCAGCGTTTTGCGGGCTAGTAGCACTGAAGCTTTCTTT. The variable domain in full, completed from reference TRBV29-1 and TRBJ1-1, reads SAVISQKPSRDICQRGTSLTIQCQVDSQVTMMFWYRQQPGQSLTLIATANQGSEATYESGFVIDKFPISRPNLTFSTLTVSNMSPEDSSIYLCSVLRASSTEAFFGQGTRLTVV.

The gene calls are TRBV4-3 and TRBJ2-1; the match to TRBD2 covers 7 bases. Germline CDR1 is LGHNA and CDR2 is YSLEER. With 4 bases clipped from V and 9 bases from J, the junction kept 15 bases outside the gene matches. The CDR3 runs 16 residues. For the CDR3, the DNA is TGCGCCAGCAGCCGAGGAGCGGGACCGGGCTCAAGTGAGCAGTTCTTC. The encoded protein is CASSRGAGPGSSEQFF.

The chain couples TRBV11-2 to TRBJ1-3, with a possible D match to TRBD1 (5 bases). Germline V gives CDR1 SGHAT, CDR2 FQNNGV. The germline V and J ends were trimmed by 5 bases and 3 bases, with 11 bases remaining between them. CDR3 length: 14 amino acids. The CDR3 here is CASSHPGVGNTIYF. The CDR3 coding sequence is TGTGCCAGCAGCCACCCGGGGGTTGGAAACACCATATATTTT.

This chain uses TRBV20-1 with TRBJ2-3, with D perhaps TRBD2 (5 bases). The germline gives CDR1 DFQATT, CDR2 SNEGSKA (reference sequence). The CDR3 is 13 amino acids. V lost 5 bases and J lost 4, with 13 bases in between. CDR3 nucleotide sequence: TGCAGTGCTCCATCTGAGGGCCCAGATACGCAGTATTTT. This sequence encodes CSAPSEGPDTQYF.

V and J are TRBV30 and TRBJ2-5; 9 bases align to TRBD2. Germline V CDR1 and CDR2: GTSNPN, SVGIG (reference sequence). The CDR3 sequence is 14 residues long. Unmatched junction bases numbered 3, after V lost 0 bases and J lost 4 bases. CDR3 DNA: TGTGCCTGGAGTGTGCCTAGCGGGACAGAGACCCAGTACTTC. This encodes CAWSVPSGTETQYF.

The rearrangement joins TRBV29-1 to TRBJ1-5; 7 bases are shared with TRBD1. The CDR3 covers 12 residues. The J segment lost 4 bases and the V segment lost 6 bases, leaving 3 bases of the junction unmatched. Germline lookup yields CDR1 SQVTM and CDR2 ANQGSEA. CDR3 residues: CSVRDRNQPQHF. Here the CDR3 DNA reads TGCAGCGTCCGGGACAGAAATCAGCCCCAGCATTTT.

J is TRBJ1-1 and V is TRBV7-3; tentatively, D is TRBD1 (5 bases). Trimming removed 3 bases from V and 6 bases from J, with 14 bases in between. Germline CDR1 reads SGHTA; CDR2 reads FQGTGA. The CDR3 has 14 residues. The CDR3 loop reads CASSFAGQGAEAFF. The CDR3 DNA is TGTGCCAGCAGCTTCGCGGGGCAGGGCGCTGAAGCTTTCTTT.

There are a few counts of this clonotype. The gene calls are TRBV20-1 and TRBJ2-1; TRBD2 matches at 7 bases. V lost 6 bases and J lost 3; bases outside the gene matches: 8. The length of the CDR3 is 14 residues. Germline CDR1 and CDR2: DFQATT and SNEGSKA (reference sequence). The CDR3 nucleotides are TGCAGTGCGATACCACGGGACTACTACAATGAGCAGTTCTTC. Translation: CSAIPRDYYNEQFF.

This sequence joins TRBV6-1 and TRBJ2-1, with D possibly being TRBD1 or TRBD2 (5 bases each). This CDR3 region has 16 residues. CDR1 MNHNS and CDR2 SASEGT come from the germline V gene. V lost 6 bases, J lost 1 base, and 16 bases lay in between. The CDR3 is CASSERGDLSYNEQFF. CDR3 coding DNA: TGTGCCAGCAGCGAACGAGGGGATTTATCCTACAATGAGCAGTTCTTC.

In this sample, this clonotype turned up a few times. The chain joins TRBV5-1 to TRBJ2-7; D call uncertain. V lost 2 bases, J lost 2 bases, and 11 bases lay in between. The germline V gene encodes CDR1 SGHRS and CDR2 YFSETQ. The CDR3 is made up of 14 amino acids. The DNA of the CDR3 is TGCGCCAGCAGCTTAGGCAACGGAGCCTACGAGCAGTACTTC. Its protein product is CASSLGNGAYEQYF.

This chain joins TRBV7-2 and TRBJ2-3; D is perhaps TRBD2 (6 bases). V lost 6 bases, J lost 0 bases, and 16 bases lay in between. The CDR3 contains 16 residues. Germline V gene data show CDR1 as SGHTA and CDR2 as FQGNSA. CDR3 sequence reads: CASRYVGGGSTDTQYF. The CDR3 bases are TGTGCCAGCAGATACGTTGGGGGAGGAAGCACAGATACGCAGTATTTT. The entire variable domain, with the rest obtained from reference TRBV7-2 and TRBJ2-3, is as follows: GAGVSQSPSNKVTEKGKDVELRCDPISGHTALYWYRQSLGQGLEFLIYFQGNSAPDKSGLPSDRFSAERTGGSVSTLTIQRTQQEDSAVYLCASRYVGGGSTDTQYFGPGTRLTVL.

J is TRBJ2-5 and V is TRBV25-1, with TRBD1 as a possible D gene (5 bases). Germline CDR1 is MGHDK and CDR2 is SYGVNS. This CDR3 is 13 amino acids long. The V end was cut by 5 bases, the J end by 1 base, with 8 bases between. CDR3 nucleotide sequence: TGTGCCAGCAGTAACAGGATCCAAGAGACCCAGTACTTC. Translation gives CASSNRIQETQYF.

This clonotype showed up just a few times. The chain is built from TRBV29-1 and TRBJ2-3, with 9 bases aligning to TRBD1. Germline loops: CDR1 SQVTM, CDR2 ANQGSEA. The V gene end was trimmed by 6 bases and the J gene end by 2 bases; junction bases not matched to a gene: 6. CDR3 length: 14 residues. The chain's CDR3 is CSVRTGVNTDTQYF. The CDR3, as DNA: TGCAGCGTGCGGACAGGGGTTAACACAGATACGCAGTATTTT.

Concerning this clonotype: A clone one base away is much larger, so this may be a read error. This chain joins TRBV6-1 and TRBJ2-1; 10 nucleotides line up with TRBD2. The J segment lost 7 bases and the V segment lost 5 bases, leaving 5 bases of the junction unmatched. The length of the CDR3 is 14 residues. CDR1 and CDR2 (germline): MNHNS, SASEGT. The CDR3 loop reads CASSLSGRENEQFF. The CDR3 DNA sequence: TGTGCCAGCAGTCTCAGCGGGAGGGAGAATGAGCAGTTCTTC.

The chain combines TRBV20-1 with TRBJ2-3; D not resolved. Trimming shortened V by 0 bases and J by 6 bases, and 16 bases separated the two germline ends. Germline CDR1 is DFQATT and CDR2 is SNEGSKA (reference sequence). The CDR3 covers 15 residues. The CDR3 loop reads CSARDLRLTVDTQYF. Here the CDR3 DNA reads TGCAGTGCTAGAGATCTGAGACTCACCGTGGATACGCAGTATTTT.

Only a few counts were recorded for this clonotype. The chain uses TRBV5-4 and TRBJ2-1; 9 bases are a match to TRBD2. Looked up from germline, CDR1 is SGHNT and CDR2 is YYREEE (reference sequence). The CDR3 length is 17 residues. V gave up 0 bases and J gave up 8 bases; unmatched junction bases: 12. This chain's CDR3 is CASSLDGGRAGGDEQFF. CDR3 bases: TGTGCCAGCAGCTTGGACGGCGGGAGGGCCGGGGGGGATGAGCAGTTCTTC.

This chain joins TRBV4-3 and TRBJ2-5, with D unresolved. Trimming took 4 bases from V and 5 from J, leaving 14 bases between them. The V gene's germline CDR1 is LGHNA and CDR2 YSLEER. The CDR3 has 14 amino acids. CDR3 protein: CASSRRVMEETQYF. In nucleotides, the CDR3 is TGCGCCAGCAGCCGACGAGTTATGGAGGAGACCCAGTACTTC.

This chain joins TRBV7-2 and TRBJ2-5; perhaps TRBD1 as D (5 bases). CDR1 is SGHTA and CDR2 is FQGNSA in the germline V gene. This CDR3 contains 13 residues. V gave up 1 base and J gave up 7 bases, with 10 bases separating them. This CDR3 reads CASSLEGSVTQYF. The CDR3 DNA follows: TGTGCCAGCAGCTTAGAGGGGTCGGTGACCCAGTACTTC.

This chain connects TRBV20-1 to TRBJ1-2; tentatively, D is TRBD1 (5 bases). CDR1 DFQATT and CDR2 SNEGSKA come from the germline V gene (reference sequence). The CDR3 runs 10 residues. CDR3 in DNA: TGCACCGGGGCAAACTATGGCTACACCTTC. Translating gives CTGANYGYTF.

The rearrangement links TRBV12-3 or TRBV12-4 to TRBJ2-5; 7 nucleotides agree with TRBD2. V shed 7 bases and J 1 base; nucleotides not matched to a gene: 3. This CDR3 spans 13 amino acids. CDR3 protein: CASTRTSQETQYF. In nucleotides, the CDR3 is TGTGCCAGCACTAGGACTAGCCAAGAGACCCAGTACTTC.

This chain links TRBV7-3 with TRBJ2-3, with D perhaps matching TRBD2 (6 bases). CDR1 is SGHTA and CDR2 is FQGTGA in the germline V gene. This CDR3 contains 17 residues. V was cut by 4 bases and J by 2 bases, with 19 bases left in between. The CDR3 sequence: CASSSGSTRGATDTQYF. Written as DNA, the CDR3 is TGTGCCAGCAGCTCCGGTTCTACGCGGGGAGCCACAGATACGCAGTATTTT.

This clonotype has more than one count but fewer than ten. The rearrangement links TRBV7-9 to TRBJ2-1; D possibly matches TRBD1 or TRBD2 (5 bases each). Trimming left V 3 bases short and J 11 bases short, with 20 bases between. There are 15 residues in the CDR3. The V gene's germline CDR1 is SEHNR and CDR2 FQNEAQ (reference sequence). The CDR3 reads CASSLGEGLTMKQFF. Written as DNA, the CDR3 is TGTGCCAGCAGCTTGGGCGAGGGGCTTACAATGAAGCAGTTCTTC. The full variable domain, completed using reference TRBV7-9 and TRBJ2-1, is DTGVSQNPRHKITKRGQNVTFRCDPISEHNRLYWYRQTLGQGPEFLTYFQNEAQLEKSRLLSDRFSAERPKGSFSTLEIQRTEQGDSAMYLCASSLGEGLTMKQFFGPGTRLTVL.

The genes are TRBV11-2 and TRBJ2-5, with D unclear. V was clipped by 4 bases and J by 5 bases, with 11 bases between them. CDR3 length: 13 residues. CDR1 is SGHAT and CDR2 is FQNNGV in the germline V gene. The CDR3 loop reads CASSSQLGETQYF. DNA of the CDR3: TGTGCCAGCAGCTCTCAATTGGGGGAGACCCAGTACTTC.

The V gene is TRBV7-2, the J gene TRBJ2-3; tentatively, D is TRBD2 (6 bases). CDR3 size: 15 residues. The ends were cut back, 3 bases at V and 5 bases at J, with 15 bases in the middle. Looked up from germline, CDR1 is SGHTA and CDR2 is FQGNSA. The chain's CDR3 is CASSFWRRERDTQYF. DNA of the CDR3: TGTGCCAGCAGCTTCTGGCGGAGGGAAAGAGATACGCAGTATTTT.

J is TRBJ2-2 and V is TRBV29-1; 9 bases line up with TRBD1. J was trimmed by 1 base and V by 5 bases; bases with no gene match: 5. The V gene's germline CDR1 is SQVTM and CDR2 ANQGSEA. CDR3 length: 15 residues. The CDR3: CSVLDRGLNTGELFF. In nucleotides, the CDR3 is TGCAGCGTTCTAGACAGGGGGTTGAACACCGGGGAGCTGTTTTTT.

This sequence joins TRBV5-1 and TRBJ2-1; maybe TRBD1 (6 bases). The CDR3 consists of 17 residues. Germline V gene lookup returns CDR1 SGHRS and CDR2 YFSETQ. V was trimmed by 1 base and J by 8 bases, leaving 22 bases between them. CDR3 loop: CASSLQGTPGVWDEQFF. Here the CDR3 DNA reads TGCGCCAGCAGCTTGCAAGGGACACCGGGCGTCTGGGATGAGCAGTTCTTC.

This clonotype was detected only a few times. The rearrangement joins TRBV24-1 to TRBJ2-7, with 12 bases that match TRBD2. CDR1 KGHDR and CDR2 SFDVKD come from the germline V gene. The CDR3 spans 16 residues. Trimming at V came to 12 bases and at J to 7 bases, leaving 18 bases not matched to a gene. The CDR3 loop reads CAADCRTSGKLGEQYF. The CDR3, as DNA: TGTGCCGCAGACTGCAGGACTAGCGGGAAGTTGGGTGAGCAGTACTTC.

This clonotype was counted a few times. V is TRBV20-1 and J is TRBJ2-5; D possibly uses TRBD1 or TRBD2 (5 bases each). CDR3 length: 12 amino acids. Looked up from germline, CDR1 is DFQATT and CDR2 is SNEGSKA (reference sequence). V lost 5 bases and J lost 5, with 12 bases in between. CDR3 nucleotide sequence: TGCAGTGCTGAGGGGTTTAGGGAGACCCAGTACTTC. It yields the protein CSAEGFRETQYF.

This clonotype was detected a few times. This chain links TRBV19 with TRBJ1-1, with no clear D. Germline CDR1 reads LNHDA; CDR2 reads SQIVND (reference sequence). The CDR3 has 14 residues. V lost 3 bases and J 1 base, leaving 9 bases between the germline ends. The CDR3 nucleotides are TGTGCCAGTAGTATGGTCAGTGGGAACACTGAAGCTTTCTTT. It encodes CASSMVSGNTEAFF.